The T cell receptor (beta chain) described here comes from a study of T cell responses to AZD1222 COVID-19 vaccine. General study points: Targeting of unmutated variant regions was reportedly seen in nearly half of spike-specific TCRs.

Regarding this clone: Its antigen remains unidentified.

The assay was immunoSEQ multiplex PCR, and TCRdb's table has in-frame clones only and misses some. The sample includes tens of thousands of clones, 92% of them seen just once. The CDR3 has 16 residues. Germline CDR1 is MDHEN and CDR2 is SYDVKM. Trimming left V 3 bases short and J 3 bases short, with 15 bases between. The material was peripheral blood, obtained on day 0 of AZD1222 vaccination. The receptor's source is an adult in good health. The chain employs TRBV28 and TRBJ2-4; TRBD2 is a possible D gene (5 bases). CDR3 residues: CASSFGAGVVKNIQYF. Written as DNA, the CDR3 is TGTGCCAGCAGTTTTGGTGCCGGGGTCGTCAAAAACATTCAGTACTTC. The full variable domain, with the rest looked up from reference TRBV28 and TRBJ2-4, is DVKVTQSSRYLVKRTGEKVFLECVQDMDHENMFWYRQDPGLGLRLIYFSYDVKMKEKGDIPEGYSVSREKKERFSLILESASTNQTSMYLCASSFGAGVVKNIQYFGAGTRLSVL.